The sequence of this T cell receptor (beta chain) was determined in a study of cytomegalovirus exposure and HLA in healthy donors. The V segment lost 3 bases and the J segment 4 bases; nucleotides outside the gene matches: 2. Per germline, CDR1 SGHDT and CDR2 YYEEEE. CDR3 length: 15 residues. Primers: 60 Vbeta forward and 13 Jbeta reverse. Sequenced by immunoSEQ multiplex PCR; TCRdb stores in-frame clones only, minus some. Of fewer than 250,000 clones in the sample, 65% to 80% were seen once. Sequenced: PBMCs. This clonotype was sampled from a man in his thirties or forties in good health and CMV-seropositive. The rearrangement uses TRBV5-6 and TRBJ2-1, with TRBD2 identical over 12 bases. This CDR3 reads CASSWGLAGYNEQFF. CDR3 sequence (DNA): TGTGCCAGCAGCTGGGGACTAGCGGGTTACAATGAGCAGTTCTTC.